Listed below are T cell receptor beta chains from one sample, sequenced in a study of cytomegalovirus exposure and HLA in healthy donors. Profiling relied on immunoSEQ multiplex PCR, and the TCRdb table lists in-frame clones only, not all of them. The sample carries 200,000 or so clones, under 95% recorded once. The sample consisted of PBMCs. The source is a woman in her late teens or twenties in good health and CMV-seronegative. Both conserved end residues are trimmed from each CDR3. Only some rows state a clone size, as once, few, many or a class for expanded clones.

cdr3_length clone_size v_call cdr3_aa
13 - TRBV9 ASSPQDRAVVKLF
9 - TRBV30 AGQRRSEAF
14 - TRBV18 ASSTRPGLAGETQY
14 - TRBV5-1 ASKRTTSGIHNEQF
12 - TRBV9 ASSVASNTGELF
13 - TRBV27 ASSLSSGTSYEQY
13 - TRBV6-4 ASRAETGSLETQY
13 - TRBV5-1 ASSPGLAAPETQY
13 - TRBV6-5 ASGWGGTENEKLF
13 - TRBV28 ASSLRGRDNRGMF
11 - TRBV6-9 ASSYNRVDEQY
18 - TRBV11-3 ASKPVPIAGITNSYNEQF
15 - TRBV29-1 SVAGLAGFQGSDEQY
12 once TRBV5-1 ASSEAYLDTEAF
16 once TRBV5-1 ASSFVSGQGVGAGELF
12 - TRBV5-4 ASSVLGGSDTQY
12 many TRBV19 ASLREGVGYGYT
12 once TRBV18 ASSPTGGSTEAF
11 - TRBV4-1 ASSQGGGYEQF
14 - TRBV30 AWSVYAGGSTDTQY
12 - TRBV7-9 ASSLIDGGYGYT
13 - TRBV7-2 ASSPQGGSTDTQY
13 once TRBV5-4 ASSLGTSGSETQY
13 - TRBV10-2 ASSGVNRAAYEQY
14 - TRBV10-2 ASSETGGPAWNTIY
12 - TRBV10-3 ASNPTGGDTEAF
12 - TRBV6-5 ASSSQGRDTEAF
13 - TRBV18 ASSPPYDAGNVLT
13 - TRBV18 ASSLGTDSNQPQH
9 - TRBV29-1 SVGDTGYLY
13 - TRBV5-1 ASSLARRGSSEQY
12 - TRBV6-1 ASRVRTGPHEQY
11 - TRBV10-2 ASSVTPSETQY
13 - TRBV27 ASSPATGKGTEAF
14 few TRBV19 ASSPGTSGSRPEQF
12 - TRBV28 ASRIQGVGQPQH
12 once TRBV29-1 SAMRTSGTDTQY
10 - TRBV6-1 ASRGGGNEQF
13 - TRBV7-9 ACSGSALGTDTQY
13 - TRBV2 ASSGDSREAYEQY
12 once TRBV27 ASRGAGDGHEQF
12 - TRBV6-5 ASSSTVLAPEQY
10 - TRBV11-2 ASSQFRDTQY
12 - TRBV28 ASSLFAGYNEQF
13 - TRBV6-5 ASSFLAGYTDTQY
13 - TRBV6-6 ASSYFGTSVYEQY
13 - TRBV7-9 ASSQTLQGGLWQF
10 few TRBV7-9 ATQGWGGELF
12 - TRBV5-6 ASSLTGKQETQY
14 - TRBV19 ASSIPQVFDNQPQH
10 - TRBV2 ASSEEYSTQY
17 - TRBV4-1 ASSQRPKWISGRDGEQY
16 - TRBV5-1 ASSSPGQGPSIAYEQY
15 - TRBV2 ASTSGREARRADTQY
12 - TRBV6-1 ASSEQVSNQPQH